Following are 12 T cell receptor beta chains from one sample sequenced in a study of blood T cells in healthy people across ages. Then a second PCR, running about 7 to 11 cycles, was carried out with a sample-barcoded 5' primer and a J-beta primer mix. TCRdb passed the 5' RACE reads through MiXCR, listing each CDR3 protein once. The sample consists of about 640,000 distinct CDR3 sequences, under 65% of them appearing once. The sample taken for sequencing was blood. The receptors come from a man between 60 and 75 years old in good health.

This chain connects TRBV6-2 or TRBV6-3 to TRBJ2-3, with 10 positions matching TRBD1. With V trimmed by 6 bases and J by 5 bases, 5 bases remained unmatched. Germline values: CDR1 MNHEY, CDR2 SVGEGT. This CDR3 is built from 14 residues. CDR3: CASRTGTGVDTQYF. CDR3 DNA sequence: TGTGCCAGCAGGACCGGGACAGGGGTAGATACGCAGTATTTT.

This clonotype was seen ten or more times. The rearrangement joins TRBV29-1 to TRBJ2-1; a possible D gene is TRBD1 (5 bases). Per germline, CDR1 SQVTM and CDR2 ANQGSEA. CDR3 length equals 13 residues. CDR3 nucleotide sequence: TGCACGGCAGGGCTTAAGGCGCTCAATGAGCAGTTCTTC. It yields the protein CTAGLKALNEQFF.

A note on this clonotype: One junction end disagrees with the germline gene, perhaps due to a read error. The chain links TRBV15 to TRBJ1-5; 7 bases map to TRBD1. The CDR3 is 16 residues long. Germline V lookup: CDR1 LNHNV, CDR2 YYDKDF (reference sequence). The CDR3 is CATSRDREDSNQPQHF. The CDR3 nucleotides are TGCGCCACCAGCAGAGACAGGGAGGATAGCAATCAGCCCCAGCATTTT.

This clonotype has more than one count but fewer than ten. The gene calls are TRBV3-1 and TRBJ1-1, with 8 nucleotides matching TRBD1. The germline V gene encodes CDR1 LGHDT and CDR2 YNNKEL (reference sequence). The CDR3 is 15 residues long. V gave up 2 bases and J gave up 4 bases; unmatched junction bases: 6. CDR3 sequence: CASSQQGQGGTEAFF. The CDR3 DNA is TGTGCCAGCAGCCAACAAGGACAGGGCGGCACTGAAGCTTTCTTT.

V usage is TRBV29-1 and J usage is TRBJ2-7, with D hard to call. The CDR3 has 12 amino acids. Trimming removed 6 bases from V and 2 bases from J, with 11 bases in between. CDR1 SQVTM and CDR2 ANQGSEA come from the germline V gene. DNA of the CDR3: TGCAGCGTGACAATAGATCCCTACGAGCAGTACTTC. It specifies CSVTIDPYEQYF.

This clonotype was counted only a few times. The chain carries TRBV25-1 and TRBJ1-5; D ambiguous. Germline assignment: CDR1 MGHDK and CDR2 SYGVNS. Trimming took off 3 bases at V and 6 bases at J, with 12 bases between the two ends. This CDR3 contains 14 residues. CDR3 nucleotide sequence: TGTGCCAGCAGTGACGCAGGAGAGGGTCAGCCCCAGCATTTT. Its protein is CASSDAGEGQPQHF.

The rearrangement joins TRBV20-1 to TRBJ1-6; tentatively, D is TRBD1 (6 bases). Germline-derived CDR1 and CDR2 are DFQATT and SNEGSKA (reference sequence). Trimming removed 6 bases at V and 9 bases at J, with 18 bases between. CDR3 length equals 14 residues. For the CDR3, the DNA is TGCAGTGCACCTCAGGGGCGTTCTGGTTCACCCCTCCACTTT. Its protein product is CSAPQGRSGSPLHF.

This clonotype was counted only a few times. This rearrangement joins TRBV3-1 to TRBJ1-4; D possibly corresponds to TRBD1 (6 bases). Germline V gives CDR1 LGHDT, CDR2 YNNKEL (reference sequence). V was shortened by 4 bases and J by 0 bases, with 12 bases between the two germline ends. CDR3 size: 16 residues. DNA for the CDR3: TGTGCCAGCAGCCCCCGGACAGCGGCAACTAATGAAAAACTGTTTTTT. Protein: CASSPRTAATNEKLFF.

CDR3 sequence (DNA): TGCAGTGCTAGAGATAAGATTGGCGCGGCAGATACGCAGTATTTT. Its protein is CSARDKIGAADTQYF. V is TRBV20-1 and J is TRBJ2-3, with D unresolved. The CDR3 spans 15 residues. Germline CDR1 and CDR2: DFQATT and SNEGSKA (reference sequence). V lost 0 bases and J lost 4, with 14 bases in between.

This clonotype came up a few times. The CDR3 protein is CASSLTPGATNEKLFF. CDR3 DNA: TGCGCCAGCAGCTTAACTCCGGGAGCAACTAATGAAAAACTGTTTTTT. This chain uses TRBV5-1 with TRBJ1-4; D is unresolved. The V gene's germline CDR1 is SGHRS and CDR2 YFSETQ. The V and J ends lost 2 bases and 0 bases respectively, with 11 bases between them. The CDR3 extends over 16 amino acids.

The genes are TRBV20-1 and TRBJ2-1; 10 nucleotides line up with TRBD2. V shed 5 bases, J shed 2 bases, and the junction held 6 bases outside the gene matches. CDR3 length: 15 residues. Germline V lookup: CDR1 DFQATT, CDR2 SNEGSKA (reference sequence). The CDR3 spells CSAGGAGGTYNEQFF. CDR3 DNA: TGCAGTGCTGGGGGAGCGGGGGGGACCTACAATGAGCAGTTCTTC.

This rearrangement joins TRBV5-1 to TRBJ2-5, with a weak D call TRBD2 (5 bases). Trimming cost V 4 bases and J 5 bases, with 18 bases left between them. Germline CDR1 SGHRS, CDR2 YFSETQ. The CDR3 is 15 residues long. The CDR3 loop is CASSQLDSDGETQYF. The CDR3 nucleotides read TGCGCCAGCAGCCAACTGGACTCGGACGGGGAGACCCAGTACTTC.